A single sample gave rise to the 15 T cell receptor beta chains below, sequenced in a study of T cells in Graves' hyperthyroidism and ophthalmopathy. TCR beta CDR3 regions were amplified from RNA transcripts. The primer set for the first-round RT-PCR of the TCR CDR3 was HTBI. From the multiplex PCR reads, TCRdb called clonotypes with MiXCR, one entry per CDR3 protein. Found here are some 570,000 distinct CDR3 sequences, 14% of them singletons; the top ten hold around 7%. Sequencing was performed on blood. The source of these receptors is a young woman with Graves' ophthalmopathy.

This clonotype was counted only a few times. The J gene is TRBJ2-7, the V gene TRBV18, with 7 bases fitting TRBD2. CDR3 length equals 15 residues. The germline V gene has CDR1 KGHSH and CDR2 LQKENI. Germline trimming cut 4 bases from V and 4 bases from J; bases unmatched to any gene: 10. The CDR3 loop reads CASSLPGRAGYEQYF. The CDR3, as DNA: TGTGCCAGCTCACTACCGGGGAGGGCCGGTTACGAGCAGTACTTC.

This clonotype was observed a few times. The chain joins TRBV4-3 to TRBJ1-2; 7 bases map to TRBD1. The length of the CDR3 is 15 residues. Germline trimming cut 1 base from V and 4 bases from J; bases unmatched to any gene: 6. CDR1 LGHNA and CDR2 YSLEER come from the germline V gene. The DNA of the CDR3 is TGCGCCAGCAGCCAAGGACAGGGAGTGACCTATGGCTACACCTTC. The encoded protein is CASSQGQGVTYGYTF.

The V gene is TRBV5-1, the J gene TRBJ2-7; 15 nucleotides agree with TRBD2. The CDR3 runs 16 residues. V shed 4 bases, J shed 6 bases, and the junction held 8 bases outside the gene matches. The germline V gene has CDR1 SGHRS and CDR2 YFSETQ. As DNA, the CDR3 is TGCGCCAGCAGCACACCGGGACTAGCGGGAGGATCCGAGCAGTACTTC. It specifies CASSTPGLAGGSEQYF.

The gene calls are TRBV7-9 and TRBJ1-1, with D maybe TRBD1 (6 bases). The V end lost 1 base, the J end lost 6 bases, and 9 bases lay between the germline ends. CDR3 length: 13 residues. Germline CDR1 is SEHNR and CDR2 is FQNEAQ (reference sequence). The CDR3 region is CASSLGGPSEAFF. CDR3 nucleotides: TGTGCCAGCAGCTTAGGGGGGCCCTCTGAAGCTTTCTTT. Based on the CDR3 plus reference TRBV7-9 and TRBJ1-1, the full variable domain is DTGVSQNPRHKITKRGQNVTFRCDPISEHNRLYWYRQTLGQGPEFLTYFQNEAQLEKSRLLSDRFSAERPKGSFSTLEIQRTEQGDSAMYLCASSLGGPSEAFFGQGTRLTVV.

This chain links TRBV6-1 with TRBJ1-4; 7 bases map to TRBD1. In germline, CDR1 is MNHNS, CDR2 SASEGT. The J segment lost 8 bases and the V segment lost 2 bases, leaving 5 bases of the junction unmatched. The CDR3 is 14 amino acids. In DNA form, the CDR3 reads TGTGCCAGCAGTGAAAGACAGGGTCACGAAAAACTGTTTTTT. Translation: CASSERQGHEKLFF.

There are many counts of this clonotype. This chain links TRBV12-3 or TRBV12-4 with TRBJ2-1, with D uncertain. This CDR3 is 16 amino acids long. V lost 6 bases to trimming and J lost 2 bases, with 17 bases between them. The CDR3 bases are TGTGCCAGCAGCCGGATGGGAAGCTCGACCTACAATGAGCAGTTCTTC. This codes for CASSRMGSSTYNEQFF.

The V call is TRBV19, the J call TRBJ1-5, with D perhaps matching TRBD1 (6 bases). Germline assignment: CDR1 LNHDA and CDR2 SQIVND (reference sequence). This CDR3 is built from 16 residues. Trimming stripped 6 bases from V and 4 bases from J, with 19 bases between. This CDR3 is CASRGRGADGNQPQHF. The CDR3 coding sequence is TGTGCCAGTAGGGGTCGGGGGGCTGATGGGAATCAGCCCCAGCATTTT.

The chain employs TRBV2 and TRBJ2-5; 11 nucleotides agree with TRBD1. The CDR3 is made up of 14 amino acids. Germline V CDR1 and CDR2: SNHLY, FYNNEI. The trim removed 5 bases at V and 4 bases at J, leaving 3 bases unmatched. The CDR3 DNA sequence: TGTGCCAGCAGTACCGGGACAGGGGGAGAGACCCAGTACTTC. Translating it yields CASSTGTGGETQYF. The full variable domain, with the rest looked up from reference TRBV2 and TRBJ2-5, is EPEVTQTPSHQVTQMGQEVILRCVPISNHLYFYWYRQILGQKVEFLVSFYNNEISEKSEIFDDQFSVERPDGSNFTLKIRSTKLEDSAMYFCASSTGTGGETQYFGPGTRLLVL.

Worth noting for this clonotype: This sequence may be a read error, since a much larger clone differs from it by one base. The J gene is TRBJ2-1, the V gene TRBV13; 9 bases agree with TRBD2. V was clipped by 2 bases and J by 10 bases; unmatched bases: 12. The CDR3 has 16 residues. The germline gives CDR1 PRHDT, CDR2 FYEKMQ (reference sequence). In DNA, the CDR3 is TGTGCCAGCAGCTTACGGACTGGCGGGAGGGTCTGGGAGCAGTTCTTC. It yields the protein CASSLRTGGRVWEQFF. Complete variable domain (other parts from reference TRBV13 and TRBJ2-1): AAGVIQSPRHLIKEKRETATLKCYPIPRHDTVYWYQQGPGQDPQFLISFYEKMQSDKGSIPDRFSAQQFSDYHSELNMSSLELGDSALYFCASSLRTGGRVWEQFFGPGTRLTVL.

This clonotype was picked up a small number of times. The chain carries TRBV12-3 or TRBV12-4 and TRBJ1-1; 9 positions match TRBD1. The J segment lost 7 bases and the V segment lost 6 bases, leaving 9 bases of the junction unmatched. The CDR3 is 14 amino acids. For the CDR3, the DNA is TGTGCCAGCAGATACCAGGGACAGGGAGGTGAAGCTTTCTTT. Translating it yields CASRYQGQGGEAFF.

V usage is TRBV19 and J usage is TRBJ2-3; 11 bases are shared with TRBD1. V shed 10 bases and J 3 bases; nucleotides not matched to a gene: 3. The CDR3 has 13 residues. The V gene's germline CDR1 is LNHDA and CDR2 SQIVND (reference sequence). The CDR3 DNA reads as TGTGCCACCGGGACAGGGGGGACAGATACGCAGTATTTT. This gives the protein CATGTGGTDTQYF.

This clonotype was found many times. V usage is TRBV11-3 and J usage is TRBJ2-7, with a weak D call TRBD1 (5 bases). CDR1 and CDR2 from the germline V gene are SGHNT and YENEEA. The CDR3 runs 15 residues. Trimming removed 2 bases at V and 6 bases at J, with 17 bases between. CDR3 nucleotide sequence: TGTGCCAGCAGCTTATCAGGGCCCTCCTCTAGCGAGCAGTACTTC. Encoded protein: CASSLSGPSSSEQYF.

At least ten counts were recorded for this clonotype. This rearrangement joins TRBV11-2 to TRBJ2-7, with 8 bases lining up with TRBD2. This CDR3 contains 14 residues. The germline gives CDR1 SGHAT, CDR2 FQNNGV. Trimming at V came to 2 bases and at J to 6 bases, leaving 6 bases not matched to a gene. CDR3 in amino acids: CASSLLREGREQYF. The CDR3 nucleotides are TGTGCCAGCAGCTTATTACGGGAGGGCCGCGAGCAGTACTTC.

The sample holds a few counts of this clonotype. This chain joins TRBV20-1 and TRBJ1-6; the D gene is possibly TRBD1 (6 bases). This CDR3 contains 13 residues. The germline CDR1 and CDR2 sequences are DFQATT and SNEGSKA (reference sequence). V shed 3 bases and J shed 3 bases, with 6 bases lying between them. The CDR3 sequence is CSARTGYNSPLHF. The CDR3 DNA reads as TGCAGTGCTAGGACAGGCTATAATTCACCCCTCCACTTT.

There are many counts of this clonotype. The chain has TRBV6-2 or TRBV6-3 and TRBJ2-1; tentative D call: TRBD1 (5 bases). This CDR3 region has 13 residues. Germline CDR1 MNHEY, CDR2 SVGEGT. Trimming took off 10 bases at V and 4 bases at J, with 14 bases between the two ends. The CDR3 region has the DNA TGTGCCACCCTACCAGGGCCTTACAATGAGCAGTTCTTC. Translating it yields CATLPGPYNEQFF.